Listed below are T cell receptor beta chains from one sample, sequenced in a study of response to subunit inactivated influenza vaccine. TCRdb used MiXCR to reprocess the RT-PCR reads, holding one entry per CDR3 protein. In the table there are around 200,000 distinct CDR3 sequences, around 9% of which are singletons. The specimen comprised non-naive T cells sorted from PBMCs, sampled on the day of vaccination. These receptors all stem from a man aged 50 or older who received an inactivated influenza vaccine. The CDR3 runs from the conserved cysteine through the conserved F or W. Each record gives: clone size, V gene, CDR3 length, CDR3 protein. The size field is filled for only some rows; it gives once, few, many or a size class.

clone_size: -
v_call: TRBV4-1
cdr3_length: 13
cdr3_aa: CAISHSQQFAQYF

clone_size: few
v_call: TRBV20-1
cdr3_length: 13
cdr3_aa: CSANRDRVGKLFF

clone_size: few
v_call: TRBV6-2/TRBV6-3
cdr3_length: 20
cdr3_aa: CASQGINFRRINSYNSPLHF

clone_size: many
v_call: TRBV7-2
cdr3_length: 17
cdr3_aa: CASSLVSAVANTGELFF

clone_size: few
v_call: TRBV30
cdr3_length: 14
cdr3_aa: CAWTKGGGTYEQYF

clone_size: few
v_call: TRBV7-2
cdr3_length: 15
cdr3_aa: CASSRDARGYNEQFF

clone_size: many
v_call: TRBV5-1
cdr3_length: 14
cdr3_aa: CASSWGTGEYEQYF

clone_size: -
v_call: TRBV28
cdr3_length: 12
cdr3_aa: CASTPAGTEAFF

clone_size: few
v_call: TRBV29-1
cdr3_length: 13
cdr3_aa: CSAKGTGIDTQYF

clone_size: -
v_call: TRBV6-1
cdr3_length: 13
cdr3_aa: CASSPRTGREQYF

clone_size: many
v_call: TRBV3-1
cdr3_length: 14
cdr3_aa: CASSQEPGNHEQYF

clone_size: -
v_call: TRBV6-1
cdr3_length: 13
cdr3_aa: CASSTGDSYGYTF

clone_size: few
v_call: TRBV5-6
cdr3_length: 16
cdr3_aa: CASSLANGGTNYGYTF

clone_size: few
v_call: TRBV30
cdr3_length: 12
cdr3_aa: CAWTSTYNEQFF

clone_size: -
v_call: TRBV6-1
cdr3_length: 15
cdr3_aa: CASRAGPKSQETQYF

clone_size: few
v_call: TRBV2
cdr3_length: 12
cdr3_aa: CAKKASNEKLFF

clone_size: few
v_call: TRBV20-1
cdr3_length: 15
cdr3_aa: CSASRGRSNTGELFF

clone_size: -
v_call: TRBV3-1
cdr3_length: 12
cdr3_aa: CASSSQGAGYTF

clone_size: few
v_call: TRBV3-1
cdr3_length: 15
cdr3_aa: CASSQGLVANEKLFF

clone_size: -
v_call: TRBV7-2
cdr3_length: 14
cdr3_aa: CASSSGSSAGELFF

clone_size: -
v_call: TRBV15
cdr3_length: 14
cdr3_aa: CSTSRRTERGTQYF

clone_size: -
v_call: TRBV7-2
cdr3_length: 15
cdr3_aa: CASSSGTVDYNEQFF

clone_size: -
v_call: TRBV4-2
cdr3_length: 13
cdr3_aa: CASSQESHNEAFF

clone_size: many
v_call: TRBV12-3/TRBV12-4
cdr3_length: 15
cdr3_aa: CASSLASGAQETQYF

clone_size: few
v_call: TRBV7-9
cdr3_length: 14
cdr3_aa: CASSPRVSADTQYF

clone_size: -
v_call: TRBV6-1
cdr3_length: 15
cdr3_aa: CASTKGPSSLGELFF

clone_size: few
v_call: TRBV24-1
cdr3_length: 14
cdr3_aa: CATSEPRGTDTQYF

clone_size: few
v_call: TRBV11-2
cdr3_length: 15
cdr3_aa: CASSLDVTGTREQYF

clone_size: few
v_call: TRBV29-1
cdr3_length: 13
cdr3_aa: CSVATGGTDTQYF